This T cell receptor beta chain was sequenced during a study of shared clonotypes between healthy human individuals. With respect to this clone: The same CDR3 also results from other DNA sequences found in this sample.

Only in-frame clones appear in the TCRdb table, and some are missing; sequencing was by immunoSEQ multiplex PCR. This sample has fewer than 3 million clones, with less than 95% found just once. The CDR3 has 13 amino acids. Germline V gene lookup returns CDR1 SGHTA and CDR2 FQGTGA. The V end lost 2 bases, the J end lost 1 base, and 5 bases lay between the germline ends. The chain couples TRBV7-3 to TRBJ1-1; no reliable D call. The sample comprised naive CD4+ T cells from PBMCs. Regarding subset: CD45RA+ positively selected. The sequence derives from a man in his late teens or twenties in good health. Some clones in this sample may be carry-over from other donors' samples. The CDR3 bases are TGTGCCAGCAGCTTACGTCCGAACACTGAAGCTTTCTTT. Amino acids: CASSLRPNTEAFF. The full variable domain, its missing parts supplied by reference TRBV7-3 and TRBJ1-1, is GAGVSQTPSNKVTEKGKYVELRCDPISGHTALYWYRQSLGQGPEFLIYFQGTGAADDSGLPNDRFFAVRPEGSVSTLKIQRTERGDSAVYLCASSLRPNTEAFFGQGTRLTVV.